These T cell receptor beta chains were read from a single sample in a study of blood T cells in healthy people across ages. TCRdb re-derived calls from the 5' RACE reads in MiXCR, one entry per CDR3 protein. The table lists under 1,100,000 distinct CDR3 sequences, approximately 25% of them singletons. The data also belong to a second study, concerning T cells of mothers and their children.

Source material: blood. Receptor source: a girl aged 2 to 10 in good health. Both conserved end residues are part of each CDR3.

cdr3_length: 17
v_call: TRBV4-3
j_call: TRBJ2-2
cdr3_aa: CASSPGEGSQSTGELFF

cdr3_length: 12
v_call: TRBV6-2/TRBV6-3
j_call: TRBJ2-7
cdr3_aa: CASSYIQGEQYF

cdr3_length: 15
v_call: TRBV7-2
j_call: -
cdr3_aa: CASSLARNTAYEQYF

cdr3_length: 14
v_call: TRBV24-1
j_call: -
cdr3_aa: CATSDFPDDNEQFF

cdr3_length: 12
v_call: TRBV7-9
j_call: TRBJ2-4
cdr3_aa: CASQGAGNIQYF

cdr3_length: 12
v_call: TRBV7-9
j_call: TRBJ1-2
cdr3_aa: CASSLDNNGYTF

cdr3_length: 15
v_call: TRBV6-1
j_call: TRBJ2-5
cdr3_aa: CASRRVRGSKETQYF

cdr3_length: 15
v_call: TRBV11-2
j_call: -
cdr3_aa: CASSLGGLVSYEQYF

cdr3_length: 15
v_call: TRBV5-6
j_call: TRBJ1-1
cdr3_aa: CASSLNEVKNTEAFF

cdr3_length: 14
v_call: TRBV18
j_call: -
cdr3_aa: CASSLTSETYEQYF

cdr3_length: 15
v_call: TRBV12-3/TRBV12-4
j_call: TRBJ2-3
cdr3_aa: CASSPGLALPDTQYF

cdr3_length: 13
v_call: TRBV7-7
j_call: TRBJ2-5
cdr3_aa: CASSSGPLETQYF

cdr3_length: 17
v_call: TRBV7-2
j_call: TRBJ2-6
cdr3_aa: CASSLELETRGANVLTF

cdr3_length: 16
v_call: TRBV9
j_call: TRBJ1-2
cdr3_aa: CASSARQSEYQYGYTF

cdr3_length: 13
v_call: TRBV12-3/TRBV12-4
j_call: TRBJ2-5
cdr3_aa: CASREAGGETQYF

cdr3_length: 16
v_call: TRBV20-1
j_call: TRBJ2-1
cdr3_aa: CSAGEGFAGGPNEQFF

cdr3_length: 15
v_call: TRBV29-1
j_call: TRBJ2-1
cdr3_aa: CSVEGSEGSYNEQFF

cdr3_length: 16
v_call: TRBV9
j_call: TRBJ1-2
cdr3_aa: CASSVGEGQGRYGYTF